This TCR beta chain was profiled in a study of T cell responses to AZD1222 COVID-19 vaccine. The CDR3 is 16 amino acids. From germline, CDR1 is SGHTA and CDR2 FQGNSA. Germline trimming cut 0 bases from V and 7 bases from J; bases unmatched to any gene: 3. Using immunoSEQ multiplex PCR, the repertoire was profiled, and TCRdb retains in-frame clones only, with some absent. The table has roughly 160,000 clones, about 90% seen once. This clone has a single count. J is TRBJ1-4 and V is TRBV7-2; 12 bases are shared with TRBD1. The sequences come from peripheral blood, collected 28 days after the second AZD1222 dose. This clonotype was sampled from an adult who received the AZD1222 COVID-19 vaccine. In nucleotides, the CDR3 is TGTGCCAGCAGCTTAGCGGGACAGGGGGCCGGTGAAAAACTGTTTTTT. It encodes CASSLAGQGAGEKLFF.